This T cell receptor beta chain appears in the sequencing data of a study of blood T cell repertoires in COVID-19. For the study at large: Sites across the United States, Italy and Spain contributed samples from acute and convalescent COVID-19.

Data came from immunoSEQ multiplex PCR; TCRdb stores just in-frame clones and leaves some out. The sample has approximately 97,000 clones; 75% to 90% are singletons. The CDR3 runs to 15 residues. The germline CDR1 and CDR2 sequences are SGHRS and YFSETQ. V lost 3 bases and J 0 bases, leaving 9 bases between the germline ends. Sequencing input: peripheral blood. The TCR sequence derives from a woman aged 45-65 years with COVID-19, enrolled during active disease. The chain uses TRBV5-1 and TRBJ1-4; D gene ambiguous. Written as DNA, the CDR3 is TGCGCCAGCAGCTCCACCGGGGCAACTAATGAAAAACTGTTTTTT. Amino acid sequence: CASSSTGATNEKLFF.